These 10 T cell receptor beta chains came from one sample sequenced in a study of CD8 T cells in ankylosing spondylitis. TCRdb fed the 5' RACE reads into MiXCR, producing one record per CDR3 protein. Here the sample spans roughly 150,000 distinct CDR3 sequences, 8.5% to 10% being singletons. Input material: blood, either unsorted or a sorted T cell fraction (not recorded which). These TCRs come from a female donor with ankylosing spondylitis or in good health (not recorded which).

This clonotype was seen a few times. This chain joins TRBV9 and TRBJ2-1, with 12 bases that match TRBD2. Per the germline V gene, CDR1 is SGDLS and CDR2 is YYNGEE. Trimming cost V 0 bases and J 6 bases; bases outside gene matches: 4. The CDR3 runs 16 residues. Here the CDR3 DNA reads TGTGCCAGCAGCGTAGGAGGGACTAGCGGGCTCAATGAGCAGTTCTTC. Amino acids: CASSVGGTSGLNEQFF.

This clonotype was found a few times. The chain employs TRBV9 and TRBJ2-7; D perhaps matches TRBD2 (6 bases). Germline CDR1 reads SGDLS; CDR2 reads YYNGEE. V gave up 5 bases and J gave up 1 base, with 13 bases separating them. The CDR3 has 14 amino acids. Written as DNA, the CDR3 is TGTGCCAGCAGTTCCGGGACTTATTCCTACGAGCAGTACTTC. This codes for CASSSGTYSYEQYF.

This clonotype showed up many times. CDR3 DNA sequence: TGTGCCAGCAGTTTTGGGACAGCCTCGTACGAGCAGTACTTC. As protein: CASSFGTASYEQYF. The rearrangement uses TRBV28 and TRBJ2-7, with 7 nucleotides matching TRBD1. The CDR3 is 14 residues long. V lost 3 bases to trimming and J lost 4 bases; unmatched junction nucleotides: 6. CDR1 is MDHEN and CDR2 is SYDVKM in the germline V gene.

The CDR3 loop is CAITPDRGNEAFF. DNA for the CDR3: TGTGCCATCACCCCGGACAGGGGGAATGAAGCTTTCTTT. This chain links TRBV10-3 with TRBJ1-1; 10 bases are a match to TRBD1. Germline V gene lookup returns CDR1 ENHRY and CDR2 SYGVKD. V trimming: 7 bases; J trimming: 7 bases; junction bases outside the gene matches: 6. This CDR3 has 13 residues.

This clonotype was seen at least ten times. The chain employs TRBV7-6 and TRBJ1-3; 8 bases fit TRBD1. CDR3 size: 16 residues. CDR1 is SGHVS and CDR2 is FNYEAQ in the germline V gene. V shed 5 bases and J 0 bases; nucleotides not matched to a gene: 6. The CDR3 sequence: CASSLGQGTSGNTIYF. CDR3 in DNA: TGTGCCAGCAGCCTAGGACAGGGAACCTCTGGAAACACCATATATTTT.

This clonotype showed up many times. V usage is TRBV11-2 and J usage is TRBJ1-1; 9 nucleotides agree with TRBD1. From germline, CDR1 is SGHAT and CDR2 FQNNGV. CDR3 size: 16 residues. Trimming removed 1 base from V and 0 bases from J; junction bases left unmatched: 3. CDR3 in DNA: TGTGCCAGCAGCTTAGGGAGGACAGGGGTGAACACTGAAGCTTTCTTT. Encoded protein: CASSLGRTGVNTEAFF.

This clonotype was counted many times. This chain links TRBV14 with TRBJ2-2; D ambiguous. CDR3 length: 17 amino acids. Per germline, CDR1 SGHDN and CDR2 FVKESK. Trimming shortened V by 1 base and J by 4 bases, and 16 bases separated the two germline ends. CDR3 nucleotide sequence: TGTGCCAGCAGCCAAGCCCCAGCCTCCCACCGCACCGGGGAGCTGTTTTTT. Protein sequence: CASSQAPASHRTGELFF.

In this sample, this clonotype turned up a few times. The chain has TRBV9 and TRBJ2-7, with TRBD1 matching over 7 bases. After removal of 0 bases from V and 2 bases from J, the junction contained 5 bases not matched to a gene. This CDR3 region has 15 residues. Germline loops: CDR1 SGDLS, CDR2 YYNGEE. CDR3 protein: CASSVAGQLTYEQYF. The CDR3 nucleotides read TGTGCCAGCAGCGTAGCGGGACAGCTTACCTACGAGCAGTACTTC.

This clonotype was picked up many times. The V gene is TRBV7-2, the J gene TRBJ2-7; 7 bases agree with TRBD2. Germline trimming cut 3 bases from V and 4 bases from J; bases unmatched to any gene: 6. The CDR3 covers 14 residues. The germline V gene encodes CDR1 SGHTA and CDR2 FQGNSA. CDR3 residues: CASSLTGGSYEQYF. The CDR3 coding sequence is TGTGCCAGCAGCTTGACGGGGGGTAGTTACGAGCAGTACTTC.

V and J are TRBV7-8 and TRBJ2-7; D gene unclear. The CDR3 runs to 15 residues. The germline V gene has CDR1 SGHVS and CDR2 FQNEAQ. Trimming removed 6 bases from V and 3 bases from J, with 18 bases in between. The CDR3 loop is CASSSFLNGNYEQYF. CDR3 DNA: TGTGCCAGCAGTTCATTTCTGAACGGCAACTACGAGCAGTACTTC.